Following are 16 T cell receptor beta chains from one sample sequenced in a study of T cell responses to AZD1222 COVID-19 vaccine. Here immunoSEQ multiplex PCR was the method, and the copy in TCRdb shows in-frame clones only, minus some. This repertoire shows roughly 120,000 clones, under 90% found once; its top ten account for roughly 4.2%. Sequences were derived from peripheral blood, sampled on day 0 of AZD1222 vaccination. The receptors originated from an adult in good health.

This clone came up once. The chain links TRBV24-1 to TRBJ2-3; D call uncertain. Germline CDR1 is KGHDR and CDR2 is SFDVKD. Trimming took 2 bases from V and 2 from J, leaving 7 bases between them. This CDR3 is 14 amino acids long. The CDR3 DNA reads as TGTGCCACCAGTGATTCAAGAATCACAGATACGCAGTATTTT. This encodes CATSDSRITDTQYF.

The chain employs TRBV13 and TRBJ1-2; D might be TRBD1 (5 bases). Germline V gene lookup returns CDR1 PRHDT and CDR2 FYEKMQ (reference sequence). V lost 4 bases and J 4 bases, leaving 16 bases between the germline ends. This CDR3 comprises 15 residues. The CDR3 DNA sequence: TGTGCCAGCAGCTCGGATCGGGGCCCTTTCTATGGCTACACCTTC. Amino acid sequence: CASSSDRGPFYGYTF.

The rearrangement uses TRBV7-9 and TRBJ1-3, with D uncertain. Germline CDR1 is SEHNR and CDR2 is FQNEAQ (reference sequence). V lost 1 base to trimming and J lost 0 bases, with 10 bases between them. The CDR3 length is 16 residues. The CDR3 region is CASSLGGSRSGNTIYF. CDR3 sequence (DNA): TGTGCCAGCAGCTTAGGAGGTAGTCGCTCTGGAAACACCATATATTTT.

J is TRBJ1-2 and V is TRBV28; D unclear. Trimming shortened V by 8 bases and J by 1 base, and 5 bases separated the two germline ends. The germline V gene encodes CDR1 MDHEN and CDR2 SYDVKM. The CDR3 sequence is 11 residues long. CDR3: CASVGNYGYTF. The CDR3 DNA follows: TGTGCCAGCGTGGGTAACTATGGCTACACCTTC.

This clone is a singleton in its sample. V gene TRBV5-5 combines with J gene TRBJ2-6, with a tentative D call TRBD1 (5 bases). CDR3 length equals 15 residues. Trimming removed 2 bases at V and 2 bases at J, with 8 bases between. Germline assignment: CDR1 SGHKS and CDR2 YYEKEE (reference sequence). The CDR3 coding sequence is TGTGCCAGCAGCTTCCTCAGGGCTGGGGCCAACGTCCTGACTTTC. Protein: CASSFLRAGANVLTF.

CDR3 sequence (DNA): TGTGCCAGCAGTCTCCAACAATTTGGAGAAAAACTGTTTTTT. It codes for CASSLQQFGEKLFF. The chain links TRBV28 to TRBJ1-4; D gene uncertain. CDR3 length equals 14 residues. V was trimmed by 5 bases and J by 8 bases, leaving 15 bases between them. The germline gives CDR1 MDHEN, CDR2 SYDVKM.

This clone was seen a handful of times. The chain is built from TRBV2 and TRBJ2-1; D is unclear. Germline CDR1 is SNHLY and CDR2 is FYNNEI. Trimming left V 0 bases short and J 6 bases short, with 9 bases between. The CDR3 length is 14 residues. CDR3 loop: CASSEASLTNEQFF. The DNA of the CDR3 is TGTGCCAGCAGTGAAGCGTCACTAACCAATGAGCAGTTCTTC.

The V gene is TRBV2, the J gene TRBJ2-1; D might be TRBD2 (6 bases). This CDR3 has 18 residues. CDR1 SNHLY and CDR2 FYNNEI come from the germline V gene. Between the trimmed V and J ends, which lost 6 bases and 6 bases, there was a span of 27 bases. The CDR3 nucleotides are TGTGCCAGCAGCTTTCCGGGACTCCCCACGGAACGGGGCAATGAGCAGTTCTTC. Its protein product is CASSFPGLPTERGNEQFF.

The chain joins TRBV6-5 to TRBJ1-4; no clear D gene. V was clipped by 4 bases and J by 6 bases, with 15 bases between them. CDR1 and CDR2 (germline): MNHEY, SVGAGI. CDR3 size: 15 residues. CDR3 loop: CASSSVGSRHEKLFF. As DNA, the CDR3 is TGTGCCAGCAGTTCCGTGGGGTCCCGACATGAAAAACTGTTTTTT.

The chain employs TRBV14 and TRBJ1-2; D unclear. The length of the CDR3 is 15 residues. V lost 4 bases, J lost 4 bases, and 16 bases lay in between. CDR1 is SGHDN, CDR2 FVKESK, per germline. The CDR3 sequence: CASSPQRAASYGYTF. For the CDR3, the DNA is TGTGCCAGCAGCCCACAGCGAGCAGCTTCCTATGGCTACACCTTC.

The V call is TRBV6-2 or TRBV6-3, the J call TRBJ2-3; 12 bases line up with TRBD2. Germline CDR1 is MNHEY and CDR2 is SVGEGT. With V trimmed by 2 bases and J by 1 base, 4 bases remained unmatched. The CDR3 loop spans 17 amino acids. CDR3: CASSYPRLAGGTDTQYF. The CDR3, as DNA: TGTGCCAGCAGTTACCCCCGACTAGCGGGGGGCACAGATACGCAGTATTTT.

This chain connects TRBV19 to TRBJ2-3; perhaps TRBD2 as D (6 bases). This CDR3 is 14 amino acids long. Germline values: CDR1 LNHDA, CDR2 SQIVND (reference sequence). Trimming cost V 10 bases and J 0 bases, with 14 bases left between them. CDR3 sequence (DNA): TGTGCCACGACCGGGAGCGGGAGCACAGATACGCAGTATTTT. This encodes CATTGSGSTDTQYF.

The chain couples TRBV5-5 to TRBJ2-2; TRBD1 might be the D (5 bases). The CDR3 length is 14 residues. CDR1 is SGHKS and CDR2 is YYEKEE in the germline V gene (reference sequence). Between the trimmed V and J ends, which lost 5 bases and 8 bases, there was a span of 16 bases. This CDR3 reads CASSPRASSGELFF. CDR3 bases: TGTGCCAGCAGTCCCAGGGCCTCATCGGGGGAGCTGTTTTTT.

The chain carries TRBV18 and TRBJ2-3, with 11 positions matching TRBD1. The V and J ends lost 1 base and 0 bases, in that order; junction bases with no gene match: 3. The germline CDR1 and CDR2 sequences are KGHSH and LQKENI. There are 17 residues in the CDR3. CDR3 in amino acids: CASSPRGQGASTDTQYF. The CDR3 DNA is TGTGCCAGCTCACCACGTGGACAGGGGGCAAGCACAGATACGCAGTATTTT.

The chain recombines TRBV5-1 with TRBJ1-1, with D hard to call. V lost 5 bases to trimming and J lost 1 base, with 9 bases between them. Germline lookup yields CDR1 SGHRS and CDR2 YFSETQ. The length of the CDR3 is 13 residues. CDR3 DNA sequence: TGCGCCAGCAGACCCTGGGGGAACACTGAAGCTTTCTTT. Its protein product is CASRPWGNTEAFF.

The chain carries TRBV12-5 and TRBJ1-5; tentative D call: TRBD1 (5 bases). The CDR3 totals 14 residues. Germline CDR1 is LGHNT and CDR2 is FRNRAP. V lost 6 bases to trimming and J lost 4 bases, with 13 bases between them. This CDR3 is CASGVGARNQPQHF. As DNA, the CDR3 is TGTGCTAGTGGAGTTGGGGCGAGGAATCAGCCCCAGCATTTT. The whole variable domain, filled in from reference TRBV12-5 and TRBJ1-5, reads DARVTQTPRHKVTEMGQEVTMRCQPILGHNTVFWYRQTMMQGLELLAYFRNRAPLDDSGMPKDRFSAEMPDATLATLKIQPSEPRDSAVYFCASGVGARNQPQHFGDGTRLSIL.